This TCR beta chain is from a study of blood T cell repertoires in COVID-19. Across the study: Samples came from the United States, Italy and Spain, spanning acute and convalescent COVID-19.

In the authors' methods: Reference gene primer amplification gave nucleated cell count estimates. TCRdb's copy holds only in-frame clones and misses some; the assay was immunoSEQ multiplex PCR. The DNA gave D and trimming, while V, J and clone size come from that table. Among 100,000 to 130,000 clones listed, less than 85% were seen once. This CDR3 region has 13 residues. Trimming removed 3 bases from V and 3 bases from J, with 8 bases in between. CDR1 and CDR2 (germline): LNHDA, SQIVND (reference sequence). Sequenced sample: peripheral blood. The gene calls are TRBV19 and TRBJ1-1; no definite D call. This receptor was obtained from a middle-aged woman with acute or convalescent COVID-19. CDR3 protein: CASSINTDTEAFF. The CDR3 nucleotides read TGTGCCAGTAGTATTAATACAGACACTGAAGCTTTCTTT.